One and the same sample provided the 30 T cell receptor beta chains below, sequenced in a study of blood T cell repertoires in COVID-19. Clones were sequenced by immunoSEQ multiplex PCR, and TCRdb holds only the in-frame ones, with some missing. The sample consists of roughly 120,000 clones, approximately 74% of them appearing once. The source material was peripheral blood. These receptors originate from an elderly man with COVID-19, enrolled during active disease.

The chain carries TRBV7-3 and TRBJ2-2; D perhaps matches TRBD2 (5 bases). Germline CDR1 is SGHTA and CDR2 is FQGTGA. The CDR3 loop spans 15 amino acids. Deletions cut 8 bases from V and 3 bases from J, with 16 bases between. In DNA form, the CDR3 reads TGTGCCAGCGCCCCCGGACTGGACTACACCGGGGAGCTGTTTTTT. Its protein is CASAPGLDYTGELFF.

This clone has more than one count but fewer than ten. V is TRBV5-1 and J is TRBJ1-1, with D maybe TRBD1 (5 bases). The CDR3 is 15 amino acids. Trimming took 5 bases from V and 1 from J, leaving 15 bases between them. Germline CDR1 is SGHRS and CDR2 is YFSETQ. The CDR3 nucleotides read TGCGCCAGCAGGCGGGACGGGGAAAAGAACACTGAAGCTTTCTTT. It specifies CASRRDGEKNTEAFF. The whole variable domain, filled in from reference TRBV5-1 and TRBJ1-1, reads KAGVTQTPRYLIKTRGQQVTLSCSPISGHRSVSWYQQTPGQGLQFLFEYFSETQRNKGNFPGRFSGRQFSNSRSEMNVSTLELGDSALYLCASRRDGEKNTEAFFGQGTRLTVV.

This rearrangement joins TRBV29-1 to TRBJ1-5; no definite D call. The CDR3 is 14 residues long. Germline-derived CDR1 and CDR2 are SQVTM and ANQGSEA. Trimming left V 4 bases short and J 0 bases short, with 10 bases between. In DNA, the CDR3 is TGCAGCGTTGCGGAGCGTTATAGCAATCAGCCCCAGCATTTT. It codes for CSVAERYSNQPQHF.

This chain joins TRBV21-1 and TRBJ2-7; the table calls TRBD1, which could not be checked here. TRBV21-1 is assigned pseudogene status. The CDR3 sequence is 13 residues long. In DNA form, the CDR3 reads TGTGCCAGCAGCAAAGGGAGCAGGGACGAGCAGTACTTC. This sequence encodes CASSKGSRDEQYF.

This clone has more than one count but fewer than ten. The V gene is TRBV19, the J gene TRBJ1-5; D is perhaps TRBD1 (5 bases). Germline-derived CDR1 and CDR2 are LNHDA and SQIVND (reference sequence). The V end lost 8 bases, the J end lost 3 bases, and 11 bases lay between the germline ends. The CDR3 totals 13 residues. CDR3 amino acids: CASDQGHNQPQHF. CDR3 DNA sequence: TGTGCCAGTGATCAGGGTCACAATCAGCCCCAGCATTTT.

The chain employs TRBV27 and TRBJ2-3; 11 bases fit TRBD2. This CDR3 region has 16 residues. Germline CDR1 and CDR2: MNHEY and SMNVEV (reference sequence). Losses at the gene ends were 5 bases for V and 4 bases for J; bases not matched to a gene: 8. As DNA, the CDR3 is TGTGCCAGCAGTAGGGTAGCGGGAGGGTGGCCAGATACGCAGTATTTT. Amino acid sequence: CASSRVAGGWPDTQYF.

The chain is built from TRBV21-1 and TRBJ1-1. TRBV21-1 corresponds to a pseudogene. The CDR3 extends over 13 amino acids. For the CDR3, the DNA is TGTGCCAGCAGCACCCGAGGGAACACTGAAGCTTTCTTT. Encoded protein: CASSTRGNTEAFF.

The genes are TRBV12-3 or TRBV12-4 and TRBJ1-1; D unclear. Trimming pared 7 bases from V and 1 base from J, leaving 10 bases between. This CDR3 spans 13 amino acids. This CDR3 reads CASILSTNTEAFF. DNA for the CDR3: TGTGCCAGCATTCTCAGTACGAACACTGAAGCTTTCTTT.

The chain is built from TRBV30 and TRBJ2-7; D unclear. The V gene lost 0 bases and the J gene lost 2 bases, with 11 bases spanning the gap. The CDR3 extends over 14 amino acids. Germline loops: CDR1 GTSNPN, CDR2 SVGIG (reference sequence). The chain's CDR3 is CAWSVPTVAYEQYF. The CDR3 nucleotides read TGTGCCTGGAGTGTACCCACAGTAGCCTACGAGCAGTACTTC.

This clone was found a few times. J is TRBJ2-1 and V is TRBV4-1; 7 bases agree with TRBD2. This CDR3 has 17 amino acids. Germline CDR1 and CDR2: MGHRA and YSYEKL. After removal of 2 bases from V and 1 base from J, the junction contained 8 bases not matched to a gene. The CDR3 protein is CASSQTRSGDSYNEQFF. CDR3 in DNA: TGCGCCAGCAGCCAAACTCGGAGCGGGGATTCCTACAATGAGCAGTTCTTC.

This rearrangement joins TRBV5-4 to TRBJ2-1, with D maybe TRBD2 (6 bases). Germline V gene lookup returns CDR1 SGHNT and CDR2 YYREEE (reference sequence). CDR3 length equals 18 residues. Trimming pared 0 bases from V and 7 bases from J, leaving 23 bases between. In DNA form, the CDR3 reads TGTGCCAGCAGCTTGGAGGGCTGGGGCGGGATAAGCGGGAATGAGCAGTTCTTC. Protein product: CASSLEGWGGISGNEQFF.

The chain joins TRBV28 to TRBJ2-7; 12 bases are shared with TRBD2. In germline, CDR1 is MDHEN, CDR2 SYDVKM. This CDR3 is built from 15 residues. The V and J ends lost 10 bases and 5 bases, in that order; junction bases with no gene match: 12. CDR3 sequence (DNA): TGTGCCACAACAGCCGGACTAGCGGGATGGGACGAGCAGTACTTC. It translates to CATTAGLAGWDEQYF. Based on the CDR3 plus reference TRBV28 and TRBJ2-7, the full variable domain is DVKVTQSSRYLVKRTGEKVFLECVQDMDHENMFWYRQDPGLGLRLIYFSYDVKMKEKGDIPEGYSVSREKKERFSLILESASTNQTSMYLCATTAGLAGWDEQYFGPGTRLTVT.

This clone was observed a handful of times. The rearrangement joins TRBV28 to TRBJ2-7; a weak D match, TRBD1 (7 bases). The ends were cut back, 1 base at V and 2 bases at J, with 12 bases in the middle. Looked up from germline, CDR1 is MDHEN and CDR2 is SYDVKM. CDR3 size: 15 residues. CDR3 region: CASSLFAGGTYEQYF. CDR3 nucleotide sequence: TGTGCCAGCAGTTTATTTGCAGGGGGGACCTACGAGCAGTACTTC.

The DNA of the CDR3 is TGTGCCAGCAGTTACCGGGACTTCACCGGGGAGCTGTTTTTT. Its protein product is CASSYRDFTGELFF. This rearrangement joins TRBV6-2 or TRBV6-3 to TRBJ2-2, with D maybe TRBD2 (6 bases). The length of the CDR3 is 14 residues. CDR1 and CDR2 from the germline V gene are MNHEY and SVGEGT. The V gene lost 2 bases and the J gene lost 4 bases, with 8 bases spanning the gap.

The rearrangement joins TRBV2 to TRBJ1-5; possible D gene TRBD1, 6 bases. The CDR3 sequence is 14 residues long. Germline V gene data show CDR1 as SNHLY and CDR2 as FYNNEI. The V gene lost 6 bases and the J gene lost 2 bases, with 11 bases spanning the gap. CDR3 in DNA: TGTGCCAGCAGCAAACAGGGAGGCAATCAGCCCCAGCATTTT. Translating it yields CASSKQGGNQPQHF.

This clone came up a few times. The chain recombines TRBV7-9 with TRBJ2-6; D is perhaps TRBD1 (6 bases). V lost 3 bases and J 4 bases, leaving 10 bases between the germline ends. This CDR3 has 15 residues. The V gene's germline CDR1 is SEHNR and CDR2 FQNEAQ (reference sequence). In nucleotides, the CDR3 is TGTGCCAGCAGCTTGACAGGCGGGGGGGCCAACGTCCTGACTTTC. Its protein is CASSLTGGGANVLTF.

This chain connects TRBV18 to TRBJ2-7; TRBD1 agrees at 7 bases. After removal of 0 bases from V and 6 bases from J, the junction contained 8 bases not matched to a gene. The CDR3 runs 15 residues. The germline V gene encodes CDR1 KGHSH and CDR2 LQKENI. The CDR3 DNA is TGTGCCAGCTCACCACCCGGGACAGTGACACTCGAGCAGTACTTC. The encoded protein is CASSPPGTVTLEQYF.

On this clone itself: At one end the junction does not follow the germline gene, possibly because of a read error. The chain is built from TRBV6-5 and TRBJ1-1, with D perhaps matching TRBD1 (5 bases). The CDR3 is made up of 13 amino acids. Germline loops: CDR1 MNHEY, CDR2 SVGAGI. The CDR3 coding sequence is TGTGCCTGCAGGGTCCCGGGTGGGACTGAAGCTTTCTTT. It translates to CACRVPGGTEAFF.

This clone occurred a few times. The genes are TRBV14 and TRBJ2-7; unclear D gene. The germline V and J ends were trimmed by 4 bases and 2 bases, with 15 bases remaining between them. From germline, CDR1 is SGHDN and CDR2 FVKESK. The CDR3 contains 15 residues. The DNA for the CDR3 is TGTGCCAGCAGCCCCCTGGGCAGCCATCCCTACGAGCAGTACTTC. Its protein is CASSPLGSHPYEQYF. Variable domain in full (rest from reference TRBV14 and TRBJ2-7): EAGVTQFPSHSVIEKGQTVTLRCDPISGHDNLYWYRRVMGKEIKFLLHFVKESKQDESGMPNNRFLAERTGGTYSTLKVQPAELEDSGVYFCASSPLGSHPYEQYFGPGTRLTVT.

The chain couples TRBV7-2 to TRBJ2-5; 8 nucleotides line up with TRBD1. V dropped 2 bases and J dropped 5; count of bases not matched to a gene: 4. CDR1 and CDR2 (germline): SGHTA, FQGNSA. This CDR3 is built from 14 residues. The CDR3 is CASSLSAGGETQYF. The CDR3 DNA is TGTGCCAGCAGCTTATCGGCAGGGGGCGAGACCCAGTACTTC.

The gene calls are TRBV10-3 and TRBJ1-4, with no clear D. Per germline, CDR1 ENHRY and CDR2 SYGVKD. Deletions cut 0 bases from V and 6 bases from J, with 11 bases between. The CDR3 runs to 15 residues. The CDR3 sequence is CAISESGVSYEKLFF. Here the CDR3 DNA reads TGTGCCATCAGTGAGTCGGGAGTTAGTTATGAAAAACTGTTTTTT.

The V gene is TRBV11-2, the J gene TRBJ2-7; 10 positions agree with TRBD2. The germline V gene has CDR1 SGHAT and CDR2 FQNNGV. Trimming cost V 5 bases and J 6 bases; bases outside gene matches: 10. The CDR3 loop spans 15 amino acids. The CDR3 sequence is CASSLLAGELSEQYF. CDR3 DNA: TGTGCCAGCAGCCTGCTAGCGGGAGAGTTGTCCGAGCAGTACTTC.

The genes are TRBV4-2 and TRBJ2-1, with TRBD2 matching 10 bases. This CDR3 spans 15 amino acids. The germline V gene encodes CDR1 LGHNA and CDR2 YNFKEQ. J was trimmed by 4 bases and V by 4 bases; bases with no gene match: 4. The CDR3 DNA follows: TGTGCCAGCAGCCGCCGGACTAGCGGATACAATGAGCAGTTCTTC. It codes for CASSRRTSGYNEQFF.

This clone was picked up a small number of times. The chain recombines TRBV28 with TRBJ2-3; D is uncertain. The CDR3 loop spans 14 amino acids. Germline V lookup: CDR1 MDHEN, CDR2 SYDVKM. V was cut by 5 bases and J by 1 base, with 10 bases left in between. This CDR3 reads CASSQDAGTDTQYF. The CDR3 bases are TGTGCCAGCAGTCAGGATGCTGGCACAGATACGCAGTATTTT.

As regards this clone: The DNA is left out, because the CDR3 cannot be placed on it with certainty; the CDR3 is given as TCRdb lists it. The chain has TRBV6-2 or TRBV6-3 and TRBJ2-1; the DNA was not compared with TRBD2, the D call given in the table. Both ends counted, the CDR3 spans 18 residues. Germline lookup yields CDR1 MNHEY and CDR2 SVGEGT. CDR3 region: CASSTSGLAGGLRNEQFF.

This chain connects TRBV29-1 to TRBJ2-3; the match to TRBD2 covers 9 bases. This CDR3 contains 18 residues. CDR1 and CDR2 (germline): SQVTM, ANQGSEA. Losses at the gene ends were 2 bases for V and 0 bases for J; bases not matched to a gene: 12. In DNA, the CDR3 is TGCAGCGTTGAAAGGGGGGCGGGAGGGCCCGGTAGCACAGATACGCAGTATTTT. Its translation: CSVERGAGGPGSTDTQYF.

The chain employs TRBV2 and TRBJ1-1; unclear D gene. In germline, CDR1 is SNHLY, CDR2 FYNNEI. V was trimmed by 7 bases and J by 4 bases, leaving 16 bases between them. The CDR3 contains 14 residues. CDR3 sequence reads: CASNPGRMSTEAFF. In nucleotides, the CDR3 is TGTGCCAGCAATCCCGGCAGGATGAGCACTGAAGCTTTCTTT. Using reference TRBV2 and TRBJ1-1 for the parts outside the CDR3, the full variable domain is EPEVTQTPSHQVTQMGQEVILRCVPISNHLYFYWYRQILGQKVEFLVSFYNNEISEKSEIFDDQFSVERPDGSNFTLKIRSTKLEDSAMYFCASNPGRMSTEAFFGQGTRLTVV.

The V gene is TRBV7-6, the J gene TRBJ2-2, with 9 bases that match TRBD2. Germline V gives CDR1 SGHVS, CDR2 FNYEAQ. This CDR3 region has 16 residues. The trim removed 5 bases at V and 0 bases at J, leaving 4 bases unmatched. The CDR3 is CASSISGGANTGELFF. The CDR3 nucleotides are TGTGCCAGCAGCATTAGCGGGGGAGCGAACACCGGGGAGCTGTTTTTT.

The J gene is TRBJ2-1, the V gene TRBV14; 12 bases are a match to TRBD2. The CDR3 is 15 amino acids. The J segment lost 9 bases and the V segment lost 6 bases, leaving 9 bases of the junction unmatched. The germline V gene has CDR1 SGHDN and CDR2 FVKESK. CDR3 sequence reads: CASSGLAGFTGEQFF. In DNA, the CDR3 is TGTGCCAGCAGTGGACTAGCGGGGTTCACGGGTGAGCAGTTCTTC.

This chain joins TRBV9 and TRBJ2-5; TRBD2 matches at 8 bases. Germline values: CDR1 SGDLS, CDR2 YYNGEE. Trimming cost V 3 bases and J 5 bases; bases outside gene matches: 9. This CDR3 contains 15 residues. The CDR3 DNA reads TGTGCCAGCAGCGGTAGCGGGACCCCCCAGGAGACCCAGTACTTC. Amino acid sequence: CASSGSGTPQETQYF.